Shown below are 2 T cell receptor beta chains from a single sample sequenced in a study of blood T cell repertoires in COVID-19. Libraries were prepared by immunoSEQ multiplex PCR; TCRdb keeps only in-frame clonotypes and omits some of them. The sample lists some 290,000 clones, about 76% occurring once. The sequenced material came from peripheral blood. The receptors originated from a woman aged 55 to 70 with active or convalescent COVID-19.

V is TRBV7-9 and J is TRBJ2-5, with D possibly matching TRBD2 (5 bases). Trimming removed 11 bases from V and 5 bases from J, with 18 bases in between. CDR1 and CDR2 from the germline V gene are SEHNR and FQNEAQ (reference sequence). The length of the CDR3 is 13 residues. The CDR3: CALEPGSQETQYF. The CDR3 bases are TGTGCCCTGGAGCCGGGGTCCCAGGAGACCCAGTACTTC.

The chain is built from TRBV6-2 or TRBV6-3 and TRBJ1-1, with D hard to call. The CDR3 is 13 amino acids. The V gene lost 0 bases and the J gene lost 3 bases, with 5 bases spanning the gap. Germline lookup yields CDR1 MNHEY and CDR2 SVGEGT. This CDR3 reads CASSYSRDTEAFF. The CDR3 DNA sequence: TGTGCCAGCAGTTACTCGCGGGACACTGAAGCTTTCTTT.